The entry below gives a single TCR beta chain sequence along with its context. No antigen is known for it. Additional DNA sequences in this sample encode the identical CDR3. Using immunoSEQ multiplex PCR, the repertoire was profiled, and TCRdb retains in-frame clones only, with some absent. Of approximately 1.1 million clones in the sample, about 84% were seen once. Germline lookup yields CDR1 SGHTA and CDR2 FQGTGA. Trimming shortened V by 5 bases and J by 2 bases, and 6 bases separated the two germline ends. The CDR3 totals 13 residues. These data belong to a study of shared clonotypes between healthy human individuals. The overall study: With ages of 18 to 49, the donors were a couple of women and three men.

Overall study results and limits: Generally, estimated richness proved larger in naive subsets than it did in memory subsets. Generation probabilities of non-shared clonotypes were lower (relative to those shared by all four donors).

This chain connects TRBV7-3 to TRBJ2-2, with no clear D. The receptor was isolated from a man aged 18-30 years in good health. Some clones in this sample may be carry-over from other donors' samples. Input material: memory CD4+ T cells from PBMCs. Subset here: CD45RA-negative fraction. CDR3 DNA sequence: TGTGCCAGCAGCCTCAGCAACACCGGGGAGCTGTTTTTT. Encoded protein: CASSLSNTGELFF.